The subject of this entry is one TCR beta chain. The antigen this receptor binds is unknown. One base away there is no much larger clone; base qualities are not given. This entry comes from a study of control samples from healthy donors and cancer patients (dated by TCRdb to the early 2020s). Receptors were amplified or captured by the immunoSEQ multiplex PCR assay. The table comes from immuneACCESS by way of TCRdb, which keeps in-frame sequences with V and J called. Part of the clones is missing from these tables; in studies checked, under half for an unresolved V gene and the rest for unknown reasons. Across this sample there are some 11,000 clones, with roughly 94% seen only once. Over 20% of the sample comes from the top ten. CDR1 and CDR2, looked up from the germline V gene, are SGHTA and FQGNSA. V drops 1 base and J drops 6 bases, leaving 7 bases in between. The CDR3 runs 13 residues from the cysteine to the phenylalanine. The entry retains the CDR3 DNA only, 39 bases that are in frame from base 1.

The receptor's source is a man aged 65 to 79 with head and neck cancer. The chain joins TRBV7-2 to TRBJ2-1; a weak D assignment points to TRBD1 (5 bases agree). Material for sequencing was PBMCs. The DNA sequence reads TGTGCCAGCAGCTTAGGACAGTTCAATGAGCAGTTCTTC. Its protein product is CASSLGQFNEQFF.